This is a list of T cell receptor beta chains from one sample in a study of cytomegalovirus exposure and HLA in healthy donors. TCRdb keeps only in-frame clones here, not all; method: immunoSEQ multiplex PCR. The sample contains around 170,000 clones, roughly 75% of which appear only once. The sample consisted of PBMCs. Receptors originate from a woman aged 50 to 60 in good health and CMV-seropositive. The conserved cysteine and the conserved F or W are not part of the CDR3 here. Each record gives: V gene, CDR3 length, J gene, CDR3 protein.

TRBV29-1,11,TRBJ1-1,SHNEVLGTEAF
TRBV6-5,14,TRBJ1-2,ASSSSIGQGLSGYT
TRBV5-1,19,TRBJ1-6,ASSLGSGSGRLSSYNSPLH
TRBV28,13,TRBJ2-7,ASSLMVEVGDEQY
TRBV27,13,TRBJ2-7,ASSLWTDRPYEQY
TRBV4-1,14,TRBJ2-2,ASSPSGGPNTGELF
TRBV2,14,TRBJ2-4,ASSGLSGGTKNIQY
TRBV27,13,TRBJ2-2,ASSPSTGNTGELF
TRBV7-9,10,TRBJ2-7,ASSFRGYEQY
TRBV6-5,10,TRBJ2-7,ASSKQGREQY
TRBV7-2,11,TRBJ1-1,ASRGQVGTEAF
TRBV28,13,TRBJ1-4,ASTPAPGQSEKLF
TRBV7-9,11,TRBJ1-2,ASELDSNYGYT
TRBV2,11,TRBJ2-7,ASSLTESYEQY
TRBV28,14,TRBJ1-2,ATRTPGGQGVSGYT
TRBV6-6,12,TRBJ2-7,ASSYARNSYEQY
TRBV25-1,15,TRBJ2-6,ASSTLGHPSGANVLT
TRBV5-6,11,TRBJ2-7,ASSGATTYEQY
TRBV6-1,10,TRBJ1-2,ASRPGSYGYT
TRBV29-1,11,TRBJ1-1,SVEEAVNTEAF